A selection of T cell receptor beta chains follows, all from one sample in a study of T cells after yellow fever vaccination. One entry per CDR3 protein, called by TCRdb with MiXCR from the 5' RACE reads. The repertoire holds some 250,000 distinct CDR3 sequences, with about 3.9% as singletons. Material: PBMCs, obtained 15 days after the yellow fever booster vaccination. These receptors all stem from a young man who received the YFV17D yellow fever vaccine. The CDR3 runs from the conserved cysteine through the conserved F or W. The D gene is left open where the match is weak. Clone size is given as once, few, many, or a class for an expanded clone.

.	TRBV5-1	many	TRBJ2-1	TGCGCCAGCAGCTTGGGCGGGACAGCGGACAATGAGCAGTTCTTC	CASSLGGTADNEQFF
.	TRBV6-2/TRBV6-3	many	TRBJ2-2	TGTGCCAGCAGTTGGGTACAGGGTTCGAACACCGGGGAGCTGTTTTTT	CASSWVQGSNTGELFF
.	TRBV5-5	many	TRBJ1-1	TGTGCCAGCAGCTTGTCCAGGGCCCTGAACACTGAAGCTTTCTTT	CASSLSRALNTEAFF
TRBD1	TRBV7-3	many	TRBJ2-3	TGTGCCAGCAGCCCCCAGACAGGGCGCGATACGCAGTATTTT	CASSPQTGRDTQYF
.	TRBV28	many	TRBJ2-3	TGTGCCAGCAGGAGACAGTTAACTAGCTCAGATACGCAGTATTTT	CASRRQLTSSDTQYF
TRBD2	TRBV20-1	many	TRBJ2-5	TGCAGTGCACCCCTAGCGGGCCAAGAGACCCAGTACTTC	CSAPLAGQETQYF
.	TRBV19	many	TRBJ2-7	TGTGCCAGTAGTATATACGGTTACTCCTACGAGCAGTACTTC	CASSIYGYSYEQYF
TRBD1	TRBV28	many	TRBJ2-7	TGTGCCAGCAGTTTCCCAGGGGGTTTCCACTACGAGCAGTACTTC	CASSFPGGFHYEQYF
.	TRBV9	many	TRBJ2-3	TGTGCCAGCAGCGTAGCTCCGGGGGTTAGCACAGATACGCAGTATTTT	CASSVAPGVSTDTQYF
TRBD2	TRBV10-3	many	TRBJ2-3	TGTGCCATCGGGATTGGACTAGCGGGGGGAATGGGGGCCACAGATACGCAGTATTTT	CAIGIGLAGGMGATDTQYF
.	TRBV19	many	TRBJ1-5	TGTGCCAGTGAGGCGCAAAATCAGCCCCAGCATTTT	CASEAQNQPQHF
.	TRBV18	many	TRBJ1-4	TGTGCCAGCTCACCACGCCAGGGTCAGGATGAAAAACTGTTTTTT	CASSPRQGQDEKLFF
.	TRBV12-3/TRBV12-4	many	TRBJ2-5	TGTGCCAGCAGTCCCAGGGAAGCAGAGACCCAGTACTTC	CASSPREAETQYF
.	TRBV12-3/TRBV12-4	many	TRBJ2-5	TGTGCCAGCAGTTTGTTACAGGGTTCCTTGACCCAGTACTTC	CASSLLQGSLTQYF
TRBD1	TRBV7-2	many	TRBJ1-5	TGTGCCAGCAGCTTAGAGACAGGGGCGAGTCAGCCCCAGCATTTT	CASSLETGASQPQHF
.	TRBV4-3	many	TRBJ2-2	TGCGCCAGCAGCCAAGGGGGTACAGACCAATCAACCGGGGAGCTGTTTTTT	CASSQGGTDQSTGELFF
.	TRBV7-6	many	TRBJ2-2	TGTGCCAGCAGCCTCGCTTGGAGAGGGGGCACCGGGGAGCTGTTTTTT	CASSLAWRGGTGELFF
.	TRBV7-9	many	TRBJ2-7	TGTGCCAGCAGCTTAGGACGACTAGAAGGCTACGAGCAGTACTTC	CASSLGRLEGYEQYF